Each of the 2 T cell receptor beta chains below was sequenced from the same sample in a study of glioma-infiltrating T cells (dated by TCRdb to about 2016). For sequencing, an Illumina MiSeq was employed. The iRepertoire nested amplicon-rescue multiplex PCR (arm-PCR) platform was used to amplify TCR alpha and beta CDR3 regions from RNA. Clones were called with MiXCR by TCRdb after fastp trimmed the public reads at Q25, and only in-frame beta chains were retained. CDR3 protein sequences are deduplicated, and each keeps its most common genes and DNA. This sample is represented by fewer than 500,000 distinct CDR3 sequences; more than 35% of them were singletons. 12% of the sample is in the top ten clones. The material sequenced was glioma tissue, nonneoplastic brain tissue, or PBMCs (not recorded which). These receptor sequences come from a human donor with low-grade glioma or glioblastoma, undergoing nonglioma brain surgery, or in good health (not recorded which).

This clonotype was observed many times. The J gene is TRBJ2-1, the V gene TRBV4-1; D tentatively reads TRBD1 or TRBD2 (5 bases each). The CDR3 is made up of 13 amino acids. Trimming removed 8 bases from V and 6 bases from J, with 14 bases in between. The germline CDR1 and CDR2 sequences are MGHRA and YSYEKL. The CDR3 nucleotides read TGCGCCAGCTCTCCAGAGGGGTTCAATGAGCAGTTCTTC. Translation: CASSPEGFNEQFF.

With regard to this clonotype: A much bigger clone sits one base away, suggesting this may be a read error. The J gene is TRBJ2-1, the V gene TRBV27, with a weak D call TRBD1 (7 bases). CDR1 and CDR2 from the germline V gene are MNHEY and SMNVEV (reference sequence). The V gene lost 9 bases and the J gene lost 3 bases, with 21 bases spanning the gap. The CDR3 has 16 residues. CDR3 coding DNA: TGTGCCAGAAGTCCAGGGACAGCGGGTATCTACAATGAGCAGTTCTTC. Protein product: CARSPGTAGIYNEQFF.